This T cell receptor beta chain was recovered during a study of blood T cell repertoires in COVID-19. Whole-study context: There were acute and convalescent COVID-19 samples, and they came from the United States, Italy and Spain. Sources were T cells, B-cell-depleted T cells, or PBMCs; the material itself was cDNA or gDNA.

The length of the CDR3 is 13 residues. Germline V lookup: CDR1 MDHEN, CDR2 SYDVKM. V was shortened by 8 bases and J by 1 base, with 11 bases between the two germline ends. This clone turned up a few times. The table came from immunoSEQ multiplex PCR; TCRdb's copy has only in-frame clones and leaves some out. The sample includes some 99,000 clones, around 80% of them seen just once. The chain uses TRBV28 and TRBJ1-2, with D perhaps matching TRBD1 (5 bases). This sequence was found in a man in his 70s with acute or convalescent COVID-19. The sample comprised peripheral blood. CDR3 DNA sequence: TGTGCCAGCTTTGGAGGGGATAACTATGGCTACACCTTC. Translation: CASFGGDNYGYTF.